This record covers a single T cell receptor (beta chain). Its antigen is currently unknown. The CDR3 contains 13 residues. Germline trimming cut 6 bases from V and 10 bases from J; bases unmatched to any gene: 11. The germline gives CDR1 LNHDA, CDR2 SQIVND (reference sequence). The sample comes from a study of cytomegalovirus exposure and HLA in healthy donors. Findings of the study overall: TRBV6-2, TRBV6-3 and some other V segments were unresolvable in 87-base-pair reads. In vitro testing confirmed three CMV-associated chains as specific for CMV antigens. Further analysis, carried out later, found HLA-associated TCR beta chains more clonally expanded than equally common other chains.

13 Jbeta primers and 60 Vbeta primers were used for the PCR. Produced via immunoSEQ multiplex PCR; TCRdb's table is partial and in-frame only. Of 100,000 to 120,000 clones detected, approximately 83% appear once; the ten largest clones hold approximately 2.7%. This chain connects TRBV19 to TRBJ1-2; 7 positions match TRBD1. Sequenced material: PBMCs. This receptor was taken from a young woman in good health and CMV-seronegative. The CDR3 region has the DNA TGTGCCAGTAGACGACAGGGAAATGTCCTCTACACCTTC. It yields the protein CASRRQGNVLYTF.